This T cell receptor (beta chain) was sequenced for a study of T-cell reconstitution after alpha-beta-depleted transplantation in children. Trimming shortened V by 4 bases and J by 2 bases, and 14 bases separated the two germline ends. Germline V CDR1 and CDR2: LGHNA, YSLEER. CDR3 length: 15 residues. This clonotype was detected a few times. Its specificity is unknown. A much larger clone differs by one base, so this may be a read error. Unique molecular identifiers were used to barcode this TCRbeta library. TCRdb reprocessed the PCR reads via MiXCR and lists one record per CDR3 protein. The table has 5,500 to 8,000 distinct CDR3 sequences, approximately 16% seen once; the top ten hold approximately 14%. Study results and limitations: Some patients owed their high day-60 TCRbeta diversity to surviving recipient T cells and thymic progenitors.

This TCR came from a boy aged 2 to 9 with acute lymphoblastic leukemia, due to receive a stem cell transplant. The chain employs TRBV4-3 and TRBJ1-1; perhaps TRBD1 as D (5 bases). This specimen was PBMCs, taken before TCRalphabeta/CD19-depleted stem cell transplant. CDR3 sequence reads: CASSRNRDLNTEAFF. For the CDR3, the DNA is TGCGCCAGCAGCCGAAACCGGGACTTAAACACTGAAGCTTTCTTT.